This TCR beta chain is from a study of Tregs in tolerant kidney transplant recipients. Findings of the study overall: The small number of patients limits these findings pending further validation. In tolerant patients, donor-specific Tregs outgrew total Tregs, suggesting antigen-driven expansion.

CDR3 size: 14 residues. V was cut by 7 bases and J by 4 bases, with 16 bases left in between. CDR1 is LNHDA, CDR2 SQIVND, per germline (reference sequence). The method was immunoSEQ multiplex PCR; TCRdb's version includes in-frame clones alone and lacks a portion of them. The sample table sets out about 48,000 clones. As for this clone: The target antigen is unknown. The observed sequence ends 3 residues before the CDR3 terminus, with the missing tail filled in from the germline J gene.

The TCR was taken from a human donor who received a combined kidney and bone marrow transplant. The sample here was CD4+ T cells from blood, taken before the transplant. The chain links TRBV19 to TRBJ1-1, with D maybe TRBD1 (5 bases). The CDR3 reads CASTQTVFGTEAFF. CDR3 DNA, as far as it was read: TGTGCCAGTACCCAGACAGTTTTTGGCACTGAA.